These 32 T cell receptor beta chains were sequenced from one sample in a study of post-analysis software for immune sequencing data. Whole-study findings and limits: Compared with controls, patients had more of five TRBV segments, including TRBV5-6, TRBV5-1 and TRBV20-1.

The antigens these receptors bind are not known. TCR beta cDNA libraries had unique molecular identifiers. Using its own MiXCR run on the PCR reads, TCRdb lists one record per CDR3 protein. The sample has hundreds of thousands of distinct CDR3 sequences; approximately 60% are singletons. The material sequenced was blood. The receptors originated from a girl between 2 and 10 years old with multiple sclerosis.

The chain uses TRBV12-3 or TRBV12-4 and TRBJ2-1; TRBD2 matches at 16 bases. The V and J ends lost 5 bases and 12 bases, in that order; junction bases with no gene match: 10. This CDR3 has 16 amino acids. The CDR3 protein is CASSPGTSGRAVGQFF. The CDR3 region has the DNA TGTGCCAGCAGTCCCGGGACTAGCGGGAGGGCCGTGGGGCAGTTCTTC.

The CDR3, as DNA: TGCAGTGCTTTCCGAGACGGGGGGTGGAATGAGCAGTTCTTC. It yields the protein CSAFRDGGWNEQFF. The chain joins TRBV20-1 to TRBJ2-1, with 7 bases fitting TRBD2. CDR3 length: 14 residues. The trim removed 5 bases at V and 7 bases at J, leaving 11 bases unmatched. Germline CDR1 DFQATT, CDR2 SNEGSKA (reference sequence).

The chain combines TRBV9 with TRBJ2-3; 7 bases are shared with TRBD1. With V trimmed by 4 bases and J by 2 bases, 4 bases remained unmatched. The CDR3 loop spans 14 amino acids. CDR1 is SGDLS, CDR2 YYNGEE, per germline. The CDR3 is CASSRQGTTDTQYF. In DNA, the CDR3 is TGTGCCAGCAGCAGACAGGGTACCACAGATACGCAGTATTTT.

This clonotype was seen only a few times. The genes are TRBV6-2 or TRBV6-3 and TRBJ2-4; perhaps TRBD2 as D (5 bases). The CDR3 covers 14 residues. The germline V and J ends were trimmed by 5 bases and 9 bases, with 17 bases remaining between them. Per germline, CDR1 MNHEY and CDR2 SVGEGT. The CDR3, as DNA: TGTGCCAGCAGTGACCTCCAACTAGGATCCATTCAGTACTTC. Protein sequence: CASSDLQLGSIQYF.

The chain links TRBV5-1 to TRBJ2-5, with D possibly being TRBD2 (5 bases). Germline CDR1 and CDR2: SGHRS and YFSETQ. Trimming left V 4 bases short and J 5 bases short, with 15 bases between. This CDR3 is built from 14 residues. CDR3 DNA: TGCGCCAGCAGCCCCCCGGGGTTGTGGGAGACCCAGTACTTC. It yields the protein CASSPPGLWETQYF.

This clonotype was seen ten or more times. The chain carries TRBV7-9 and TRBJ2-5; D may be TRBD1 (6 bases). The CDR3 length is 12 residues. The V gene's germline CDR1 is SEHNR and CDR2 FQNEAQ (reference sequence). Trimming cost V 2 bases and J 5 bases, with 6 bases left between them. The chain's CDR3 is CASSLRGETQYF. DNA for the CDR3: TGTGCCAGCAGCTTAAGGGGGGAGACCCAGTACTTC.

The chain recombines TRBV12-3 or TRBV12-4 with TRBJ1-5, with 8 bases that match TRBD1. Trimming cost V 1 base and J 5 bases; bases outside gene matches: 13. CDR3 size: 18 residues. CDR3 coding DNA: TGTGCCAGCAGTTTAGAGAGTGGGGCCGACAGGGGCTATCAGCCCCAGCATTTT. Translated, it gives CASSLESGADRGYQPQHF.

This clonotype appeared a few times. In nucleotides, the CDR3 is TGCGCCAGCAGTGAGTCGGGACAGCCCTACGAGCAGTACTTC. This gives the protein CASSESGQPYEQYF. V gene TRBV10-1 combines with J gene TRBJ2-7, with 7 bases fitting TRBD1. The length of the CDR3 is 14 residues. J gave up 2 bases and V 0 bases, and 1 base lay outside the gene matches. Looked up from germline, CDR1 is WNHNN and CDR2 is SYGVQD (reference sequence).

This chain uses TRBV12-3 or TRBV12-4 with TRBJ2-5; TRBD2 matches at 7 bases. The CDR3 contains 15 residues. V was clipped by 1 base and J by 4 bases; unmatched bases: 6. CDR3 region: CASSLGGGGRETQYF. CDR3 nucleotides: TGTGCCAGCAGTTTAGGTGGGGGGGGTCGAGAGACCCAGTACTTC.

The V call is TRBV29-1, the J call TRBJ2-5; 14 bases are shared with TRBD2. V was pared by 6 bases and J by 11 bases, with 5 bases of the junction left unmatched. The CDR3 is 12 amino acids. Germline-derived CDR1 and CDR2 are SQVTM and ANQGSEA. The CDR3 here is CSVMTSGREQYF. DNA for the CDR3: TGCAGCGTCATGACTAGCGGGAGGGAACAGTACTTC.

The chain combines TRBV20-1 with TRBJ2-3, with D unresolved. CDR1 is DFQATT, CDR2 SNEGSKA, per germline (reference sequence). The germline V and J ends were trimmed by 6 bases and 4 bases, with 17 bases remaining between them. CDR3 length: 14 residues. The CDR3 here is CSASTLPSADTQYF. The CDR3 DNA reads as TGCAGTGCCTCCACCCTACCCTCGGCAGATACGCAGTATTTT.

The CDR3 here is CSVPAQSYGYTF. CDR3 DNA sequence: TGCAGCGTTCCTGCACAGAGCTATGGCTACACCTTC. This chain joins TRBV29-1 and TRBJ1-2; D call uncertain. V was cut by 5 bases and J by 4 bases, with 11 bases left in between. Looked up from germline, CDR1 is SQVTM and CDR2 is ANQGSEA. The CDR3 has 12 residues. The entire variable domain, with the rest obtained from reference TRBV29-1 and TRBJ1-2, is as follows: SAVISQKPSRDICQRGTSLTIQCQVDSQVTMMFWYRQQPGQSLTLIATANQGSEATYESGFVIDKFPISRPNLTFSTLTVSNMSPEDSSIYLCSVPAQSYGYTFGSGTRLTVV.

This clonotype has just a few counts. CDR3 bases: TGTGCCAGCAGTTTCATCGAGGGCGAGACTGAAGCTTTCTTT. Its translation: CASSFIEGETEAFF. The chain carries TRBV6-5 and TRBJ1-1; D is uncertain. Germline V gives CDR1 MNHEY, CDR2 SVGAGI. CDR3 size: 14 residues. V dropped 4 bases and J dropped 5 bases, with 14 bases sitting between them.

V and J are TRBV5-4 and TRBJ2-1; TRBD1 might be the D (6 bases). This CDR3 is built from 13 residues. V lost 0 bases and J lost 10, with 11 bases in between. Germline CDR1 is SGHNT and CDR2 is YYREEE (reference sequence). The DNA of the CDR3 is TGTGCCAGCAGCTTGGATGGGGGCCGGGAGCAGTTCTTC. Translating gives CASSLDGGREQFF. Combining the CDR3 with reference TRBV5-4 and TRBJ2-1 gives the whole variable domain ETGVTQSPTHLIKTRGQQVTLRCSSQSGHNTVSWYQQALGQGPQFIFQYYREEENGRGNFPPRFSGLQFPNYSSELNVNALELDDSALYLCASSLDGGREQFFGPGTRLTVL.

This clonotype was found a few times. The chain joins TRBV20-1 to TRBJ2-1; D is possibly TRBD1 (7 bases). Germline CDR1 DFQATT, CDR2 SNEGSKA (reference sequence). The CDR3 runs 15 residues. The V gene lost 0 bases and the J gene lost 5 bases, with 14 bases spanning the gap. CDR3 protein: CSARDNRGGDNEQFF. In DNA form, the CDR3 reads TGCAGTGCTAGAGATAACAGGGGAGGTGACAATGAGCAGTTCTTC.

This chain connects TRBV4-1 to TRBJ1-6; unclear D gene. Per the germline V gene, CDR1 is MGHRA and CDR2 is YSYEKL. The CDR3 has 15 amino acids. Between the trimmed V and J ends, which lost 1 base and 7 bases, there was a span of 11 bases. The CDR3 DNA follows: TGCGCCAGCAGCCAAGTTGGGCAGAAGAATTCACCCCTCCACTTT. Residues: CASSQVGQKNSPLHF.

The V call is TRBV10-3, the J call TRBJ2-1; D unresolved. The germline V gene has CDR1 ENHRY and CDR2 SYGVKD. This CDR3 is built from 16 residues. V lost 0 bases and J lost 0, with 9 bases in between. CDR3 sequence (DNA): TGTGCCATCAGTGAGTCTCGGTTAAGCTCCTACAATGAGCAGTTCTTC. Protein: CAISESRLSSYNEQFF.

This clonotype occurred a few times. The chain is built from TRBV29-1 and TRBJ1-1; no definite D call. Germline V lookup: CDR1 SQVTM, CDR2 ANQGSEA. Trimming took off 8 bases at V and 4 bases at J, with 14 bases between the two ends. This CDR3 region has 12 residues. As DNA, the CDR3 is TGCAGCCATCGGCAGCCGGGCACTGAAGCTTTCTTT. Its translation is CSHRQPGTEAFF.

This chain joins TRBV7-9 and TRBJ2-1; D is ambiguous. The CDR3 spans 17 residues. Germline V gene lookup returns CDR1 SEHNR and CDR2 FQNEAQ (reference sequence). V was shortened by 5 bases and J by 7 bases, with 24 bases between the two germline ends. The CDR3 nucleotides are TGTGCCAGCAGCCCTGATTTTTTAGGCTTGCCAGGTAATGAGCAGTTCTTC. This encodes CASSPDFLGLPGNEQFF.

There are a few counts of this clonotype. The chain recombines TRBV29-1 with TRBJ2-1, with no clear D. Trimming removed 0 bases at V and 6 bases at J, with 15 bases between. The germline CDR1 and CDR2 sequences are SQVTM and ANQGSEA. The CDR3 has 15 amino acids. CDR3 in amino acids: CSVEDLDGAINEQFF. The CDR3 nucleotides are TGCAGCGTTGAAGATTTGGACGGTGCCATCAATGAGCAGTTCTTC.

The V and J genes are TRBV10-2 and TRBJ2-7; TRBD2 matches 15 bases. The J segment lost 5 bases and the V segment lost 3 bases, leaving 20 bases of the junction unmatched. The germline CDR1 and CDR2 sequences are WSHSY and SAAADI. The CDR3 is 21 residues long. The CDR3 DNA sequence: TGCGCCAGCAGTGATCACGTTAGCTTCGAGGGACTAGCGGGAGGCGCGAACGAGCAGTACTTC. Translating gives CASSDHVSFEGLAGGANEQYF.

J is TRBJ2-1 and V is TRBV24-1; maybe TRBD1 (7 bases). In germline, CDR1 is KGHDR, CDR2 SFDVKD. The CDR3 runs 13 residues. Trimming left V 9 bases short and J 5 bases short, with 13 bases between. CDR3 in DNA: TGTGCCACCCCAGGCAGGGGGGACAATGAGCAGTTCTTC. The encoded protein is CATPGRGDNEQFF.

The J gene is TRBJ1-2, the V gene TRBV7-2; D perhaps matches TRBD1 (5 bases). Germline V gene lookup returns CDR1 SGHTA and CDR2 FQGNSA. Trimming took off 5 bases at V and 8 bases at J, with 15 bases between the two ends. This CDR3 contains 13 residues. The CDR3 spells CASSTQGGQGYTF. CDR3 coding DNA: TGTGCCAGCAGCACCCAGGGCGGTCAAGGCTACACCTTC.

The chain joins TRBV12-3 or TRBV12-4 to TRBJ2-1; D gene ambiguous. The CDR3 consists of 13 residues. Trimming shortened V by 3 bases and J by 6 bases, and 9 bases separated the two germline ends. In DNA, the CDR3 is TGTGCCAGCAGTTTCGGGCAGCTCAATGAGCAGTTCTTC. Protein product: CASSFGQLNEQFF.

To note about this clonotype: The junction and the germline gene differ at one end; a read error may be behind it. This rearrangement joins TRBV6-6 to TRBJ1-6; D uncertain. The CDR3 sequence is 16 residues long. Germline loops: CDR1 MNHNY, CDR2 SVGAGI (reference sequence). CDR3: CASSLWGPSGNSPPHF. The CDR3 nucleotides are TGTGCCAGCAGTTTGTGGGGTCCCTCCGGCAATTCACCCCCCCACTTT.

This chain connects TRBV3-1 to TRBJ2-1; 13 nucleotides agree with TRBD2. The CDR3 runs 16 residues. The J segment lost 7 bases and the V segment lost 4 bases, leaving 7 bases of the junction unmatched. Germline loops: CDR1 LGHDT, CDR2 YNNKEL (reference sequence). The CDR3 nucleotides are TGTGCCAGCAGCCGTCCCCCGACTAGCGGGAGGAATGAGCAGTTCTTC. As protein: CASSRPPTSGRNEQFF.

CDR3 coding DNA: TGTGCCAGCAGCGATAGGACAGGGACCTACGAGCAGTACTTC. Translating it yields CASSDRTGTYEQYF. This chain uses TRBV7-9 with TRBJ2-7, with TRBD1 matching 8 bases. The CDR3 spans 14 residues. J gave up 2 bases and V 5 bases, and 5 bases lay outside the gene matches. Germline CDR1 reads SEHNR; CDR2 reads FQNEAQ (reference sequence).

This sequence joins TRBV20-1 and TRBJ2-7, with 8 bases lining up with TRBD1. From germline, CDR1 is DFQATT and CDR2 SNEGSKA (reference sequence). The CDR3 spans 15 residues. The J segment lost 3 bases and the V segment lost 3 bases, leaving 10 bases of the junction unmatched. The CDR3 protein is CSASNPGQGFYEQYF. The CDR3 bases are TGCAGTGCTAGTAACCCCGGACAGGGTTTCTACGAGCAGTACTTC.

The CDR3 DNA is TGTGCCACCAGTGATTTGCCAGGGGTTGACAATGAGCAGTTCTTC. It yields the protein CATSDLPGVDNEQFF. The chain is built from TRBV24-1 and TRBJ2-1; TRBD1 is a possible D gene (6 bases). The CDR3 spans 15 residues. Germline-derived CDR1 and CDR2 are KGHDR and SFDVKD. The ends were cut back, 0 bases at V and 5 bases at J, with 10 bases in the middle.

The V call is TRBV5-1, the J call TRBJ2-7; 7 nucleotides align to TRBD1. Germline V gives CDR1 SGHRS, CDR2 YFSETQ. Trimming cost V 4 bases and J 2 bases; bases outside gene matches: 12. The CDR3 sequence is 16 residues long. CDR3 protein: CASSLHPTGDPYEQYF. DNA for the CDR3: TGCGCCAGCAGCCTCCACCCTACAGGGGATCCCTACGAGCAGTACTTC.

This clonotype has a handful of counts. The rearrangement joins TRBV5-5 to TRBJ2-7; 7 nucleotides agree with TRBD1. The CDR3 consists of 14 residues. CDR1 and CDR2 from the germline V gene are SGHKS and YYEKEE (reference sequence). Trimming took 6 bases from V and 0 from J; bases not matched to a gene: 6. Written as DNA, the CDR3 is TGTGCCAGCAAGCCGGGACAGAGCTCCTACGAGCAGTACTTC. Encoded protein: CASKPGQSSYEQYF.

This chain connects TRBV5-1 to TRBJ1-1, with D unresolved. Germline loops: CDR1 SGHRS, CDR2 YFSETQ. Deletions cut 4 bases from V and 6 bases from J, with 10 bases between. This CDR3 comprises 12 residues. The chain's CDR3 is CASSVEGPEAFF. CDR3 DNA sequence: TGCGCCAGCAGCGTGGAGGGTCCTGAAGCTTTCTTT.